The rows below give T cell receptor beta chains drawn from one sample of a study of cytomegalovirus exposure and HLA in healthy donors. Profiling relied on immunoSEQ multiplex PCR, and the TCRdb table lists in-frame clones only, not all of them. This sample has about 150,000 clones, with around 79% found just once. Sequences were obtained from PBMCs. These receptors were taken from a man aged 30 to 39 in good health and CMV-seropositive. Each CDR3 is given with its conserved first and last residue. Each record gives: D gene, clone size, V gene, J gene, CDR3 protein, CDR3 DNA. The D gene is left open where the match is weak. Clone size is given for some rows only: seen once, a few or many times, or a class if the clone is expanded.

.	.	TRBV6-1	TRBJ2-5	CASSEFGTSRETQYF	TGTGCCAGCAGTGAATTCGGGACTTCTAGGGAGACCCAGTACTTC
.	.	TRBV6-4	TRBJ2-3	CASSGSGGSTDTQYF	TGTGCCAGCAGCGGCTCTGGGGGGAGCACAGATACGCAGTATTTT
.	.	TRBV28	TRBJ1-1	CASSLQRMNTEAFF	TGTGCCAGCAGTTTGCAGCGAATGAACACTGAAGCTTTCTTT
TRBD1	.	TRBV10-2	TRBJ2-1	CASRLGTAYNEQFF	TGCGCCAGCAGACTCGGGACAGCCTACAATGAGCAGTTCTTC
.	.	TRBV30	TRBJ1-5	CAWSLAGSRGKPQHF	TGTGCCTGGAGTTTAGCAGGTTCCAGGGGAAAGCCCCAGCATTTT
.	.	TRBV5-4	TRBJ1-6	CASSLGTGTSPLHF	TGTGCCAGCAGCTTGGGTACAGGCACTTCACCCCTCCACTTT
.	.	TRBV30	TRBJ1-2	CAWSVRRGIQGYTF	TGTGCCTGGAGTGTACGAAGAGGGATACAGGGCTACACCTTC
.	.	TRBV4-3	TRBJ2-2	CASSPRVSVTGELFF	TGCGCCAGCAGCCCACGGGTCAGCGTGACCGGGGAGCTGTTTTTT
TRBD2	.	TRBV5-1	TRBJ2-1	CASSSTSGGAVEQFF	TGCGCCAGCAGTTCCACTAGCGGGGGGGCCGTTGAGCAGTTCTTC
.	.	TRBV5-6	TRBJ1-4	CASSLPGQENEKLFF	TGTGCCAGCAGCCTGCCGGGACAAGAAAATGAAAAACTGTTTTTT
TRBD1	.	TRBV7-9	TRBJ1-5	CASSSTGVAQHF	TGTGCCAGCAGCTCGACAGGGGTGGCCCAGCATTTT
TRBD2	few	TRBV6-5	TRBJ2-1	CASSRVAGEEQFF	TGTGCCAGCAGCAGGGTAGCGGGAGAGGAGCAGTTCTTC
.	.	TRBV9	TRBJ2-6	CASSALSGANVLTF	TGTGCCAGCAGCGCTCTGTCTGGGGCCAACGTCCTGACTTTC
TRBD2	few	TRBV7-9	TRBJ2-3	CASSFGPLAGEPDTQYF	TGTGCCAGCAGCTTTGGGCCACTAGCGGGAGAGCCTGATACGCAGTATTTT
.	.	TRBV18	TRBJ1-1	CASSPDTYTEAFF	TGTGCCAGCTCACCCGACACCTACACTGAAGCTTTCTTT
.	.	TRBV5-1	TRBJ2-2	CASKIWAGSNTGELFF	TGCGCCAGCAAGATTTGGGCCGGGAGTAACACCGGGGAGCTGTTTTTT
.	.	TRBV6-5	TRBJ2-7	CASSYLGQSYEQYF	TGTGCCAGCAGTTACCTAGGACAGTCCTACGAGCAGTACTTC
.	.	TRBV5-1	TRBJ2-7	CASSLVPGYEQYF	TGCGCCAGCAGCTTGGTTCCGGGGTACGAGCAGTACTTC
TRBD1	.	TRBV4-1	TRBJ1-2	CASSQVTGDLIGYTF	TGCGCCAGCAGCCAGGTAACAGGGGACTTAATAGGCTACACCTTC
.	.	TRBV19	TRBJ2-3	CASSIRRQGPTDTQYF	TGTGCCAGTAGTATTCGTCGTCAGGGCCCCACAGATACGCAGTATTTT
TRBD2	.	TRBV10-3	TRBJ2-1	CAISESNGGRAGEQFF	TGTGCCATCAGTGAGTCGAACGGAGGGAGGGCCGGTGAGCAGTTCTTC
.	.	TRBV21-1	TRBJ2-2	CASSNGPSNTGELFF	TGTGCCAGCAGCAACGGCCCTAGTAACACCGGGGAGCTGTTTTTT
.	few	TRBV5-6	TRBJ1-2	CASSLPSYLPGGYTF	TGTGCCAGCAGCTTGCCAAGTTACCTCCCGGGTGGCTACACCTTC
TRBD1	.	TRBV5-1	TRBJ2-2	CASSLAGQVPLNTGELFF	TGCGCCAGCAGCTTGGCGGGACAGGTTCCCCTCAACACCGGGGAGCTGTTTTTT
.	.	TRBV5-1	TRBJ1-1	CASSLVQGRTEAFF	TGCGCCAGCAGCTTGGTACAGGGACGCACTGAAGCTTTCTTT
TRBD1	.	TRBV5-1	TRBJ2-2	CASSVETGRSGGELFF	TGCGCCAGCAGCGTGGAGACAGGGCGGTCCGGCGGGGAGCTGTTTTTT
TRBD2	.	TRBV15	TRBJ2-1	CATSRDSSSGGPTYNEQFF	TGTGCCACCAGCAGAGATTCTTCTAGCGGGGGACCCACCTACAATGAGCAGTTCTTC
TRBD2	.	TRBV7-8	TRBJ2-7	CASSLRASGRAYEQYF	TGTGCCAGCAGCTTAAGGGCCAGCGGGAGGGCCTACGAGCAGTACTTC
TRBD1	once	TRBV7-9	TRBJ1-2	CASSYTGGESGYTF	TGTGCCAGCAGCTACACAGGGGGCGAAAGTGGCTACACCTTC
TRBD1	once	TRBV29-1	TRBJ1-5	CSVADRAGSNQPQHF	TGCAGCGTTGCGGACAGGGCTGGGAGCAATCAGCCCCAGCATTTT
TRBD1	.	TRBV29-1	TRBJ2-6	CSAGREGANGLTF	TGCAGCGCCGGCCGAGAGGGGGCCAACGGCCTGACTTTC
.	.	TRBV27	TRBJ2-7	CASSFKQEQYF	TGTGCCAGCAGTTTCAAACAGGAGCAGTACTTC
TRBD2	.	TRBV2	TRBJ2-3	CASSLRLAGAPSTDTQYF	TGTGCCAGCAGTTTGAGACTAGCGGGGGCCCCTAGCACAGATACGCAGTATTTT
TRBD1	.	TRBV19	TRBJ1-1	CASSSWTTQGYTEAFF	TGTGCCAGTAGTAGTTGGACTACACAGGGGTACACTGAAGCTTTCTTT
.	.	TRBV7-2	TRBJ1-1	CASSLGGGAFF	TGTGCCAGCAGCTTGGGGGGGGGAGCTTTCTTT
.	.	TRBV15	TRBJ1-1	CATSRERPVNTEAFF	TGTGCCACCAGCAGAGAACGCCCAGTGAACACTGAAGCTTTCTTT
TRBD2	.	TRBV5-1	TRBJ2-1	CASSVVLAGVYNEQFF	TGCGCCAGCAGCGTTGTTCTAGCGGGGGTATACAATGAGCAGTTCTTC
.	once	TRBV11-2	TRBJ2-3	CASSFRGATDTQYF	TGTGCCAGCAGCTTCCGGGGGGCCACAGATACGCAGTATTTT
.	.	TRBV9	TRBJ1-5	CASSPGVNQPQHF	TGTGCCAGCAGCCCCGGGGTAAATCAGCCCCAGCATTTT
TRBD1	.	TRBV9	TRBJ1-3	CASSPGTGSGNTIYF	TGTGCCAGCAGCCCAGGGACAGGGTCTGGAAACACCATATATTTT
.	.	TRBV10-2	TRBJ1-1	CASSEGGRNTEAFF	TGCGCCAGCAGTGAAGGAGGGCGGAACACTGAAGCTTTCTTT
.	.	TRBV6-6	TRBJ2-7	CASRGSRSAEQYF	TGTGCCAGCAGGGGCTCAAGGTCCGCCGAGCAGTACTTC
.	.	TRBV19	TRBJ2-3	CASSKDLATDTQYF	TGTGCCAGTAGTAAGGACTTAGCAACAGATACGCAGTATTTT
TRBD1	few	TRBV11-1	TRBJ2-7	CASSPWTGPTYEQYF	TGTGCCAGCAGCCCCTGGACAGGGCCTACCTACGAGCAGTACTTC
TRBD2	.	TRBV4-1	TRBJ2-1	CASSRGGIATYNEQFF	TGCGCCAGCAGCCGCGGGGGTATAGCCACCTACAATGAGCAGTTCTTC